This is a list of T cell receptor beta chains from one sample in a study of spatial heterogeneity in lung cancer. TCRdb reprocessed the 5' RACE reads via MiXCR and lists one record per CDR3 protein. The sample contains more than 9,500 distinct CDR3 sequences, over 15% of which appear only once. Sequenced here: PBMCs, sampled at surgery. These receptors originate from a male donor with early-stage non-small cell lung cancer. The CDR3 runs from the conserved cysteine through the conserved F or W. A D gene is named only where the DNA matches it firmly. Expanded clones are given a class, and other clones once, few, many or no size at all.

v_call	clone_size	j_call	d_call	cdr3_length	cdr3_aa	cdr3_nt
TRBV20-1	few	TRBJ2-7	TRBD1	16	CSARDRNWDRVYEQYF	TGCAGTGCTAGAGATCGGAATTGGGACAGGGTCTACGAGCAGTACTTC
TRBV6-5	many	TRBJ1-1	.	13	CASSYGENTEAFF	TGTGCCAGCAGTTATGGGGAGAACACTGAAGCTTTCTTT
TRBV7-2	medium-sized	TRBJ1-2	.	14	CASSLGPSYYGYTF	TGTGCCAGCAGCTTAGGACCTTCTTACTATGGCTACACCTTC
TRBV12-3/TRBV12-4	.	TRBJ2-7	TRBD2	21	CASSSQLGMGTSDILGYEQYF	TGTGCCAGCAGTTCCCAGCTTGGTATGGGGACTAGCGACATCTTGGGCTACGAGCAGTACTTC
TRBV7-9	many	TRBJ1-1	TRBD1	17	CASSLVGAGTGFPEAFF	TGTGCCAGCAGCTTAGTGGGGGCCGGGACAGGGTTTCCTGAAGCTTTCTTT
TRBV28	few	TRBJ2-6	.	17	CASSLDSRGSGANVLTF	TGTGCCAGCAGTTTAGATAGCAGGGGATCTGGGGCCAACGTCCTGACTTTC
TRBV27	many	TRBJ2-7	TRBD2	15	CASSSTGTSGWEQYF	TGTGCCAGCAGTTCCACCGGGACTAGCGGTTGGGAGCAGTACTTC
TRBV20-1	.	TRBJ1-3	.	12	CSARPGGNTIYF	TGCAGTGCTAGACCCGGTGGAAACACCATATATTTT
TRBV18	many	TRBJ1-4	.	13	CASSPPGGEKLFF	TGTGCCAGCTCACCACCGGGAGGGGAAAAACTGTTTTTT
TRBV6-5	few	TRBJ2-5	.	17	CASSYSFLEVGAETQYF	TGTGCCAGCAGTTACTCTTTTTTGGAGGTCGGGGCGGAGACCCAGTACTTC
TRBV12-3/TRBV12-4	medium-sized	TRBJ1-2	.	13	CASSLGRRYGYTF	TGTGCCAGCAGTTTGGGCAGGAGATATGGCTACACCTTC
TRBV5-6	many	TRBJ2-3	.	14	CASSLGLITDTQYF	TGTGCCAGCAGTCTGGGACTGATCACAGATACGCAGTATTTT
TRBV28	many	TRBJ2-3	.	14	CASSFGARSDTQYF	TGTGCCAGCAGTTTTGGGGCTAGGTCAGATACGCAGTATTTT
TRBV3-1	many	TRBJ1-2	.	12	CASSQETIGYTF	TGTGCCAGCAGCCAAGAGACAATCGGCTACACCTTC
TRBV6-2/TRBV6-3	once	TRBJ2-6	.	13	CATRNSGANVLTF	TGTGCCACCCGGAACTCTGGGGCCAACGTCCTGACTTTC
TRBV5-6	.	TRBJ2-1	.	12	CASSFPLAEQFF	TGTGCCAGCAGCTTCCCCCTAGCGGAGCAGTTCTTC
TRBV5-1	.	TRBJ2-5	.	14	CASRMVPDQETQYF	TGCGCCAGCAGAATGGTCCCAGACCAAGAGACCCAGTACTTC
TRBV7-8	few	TRBJ2-3	TRBD2	16	CASSAGLAGTTDTQYF	TGTGCCAGCAGCGCGGGACTAGCGGGCACCACAGATACGCAGTATTTT
TRBV28	.	TRBJ2-7	TRBD2	15	CASSLSGVISYEQYF	TGTGCCAGCAGTTTGAGCGGGGTTATTTCCTACGAGCAGTACTTC
TRBV6-6	many	TRBJ1-5	TRBD1	15	CASSYFDRDGQPQHF	TGTGCCAGCAGTTACTTTGACAGGGACGGTCAGCCCCAGCATTTT
TRBV5-1	few	TRBJ1-2	TRBD1	13	CASSVGTANGYTF	TGCGCCAGCAGCGTCGGGACAGCCAATGGCTACACCTTC
TRBV4-1	many	TRBJ1-1	.	16	CASSQVNMGFHTEAFF	TGCGCCAGCAGCCAAGTAAACATGGGATTCCACACTGAAGCTTTCTTT
TRBV28	.	TRBJ1-6	.	12	CASSGGNSPLHF	TGTGCCAGCAGCGGGGGTAATTCACCCCTCCACTTT
TRBV7-2	many	TRBJ2-1	TRBD2	15	CASSLGGLASNEQFF	TGTGCCAGCAGCTTAGGGGGACTAGCATCCAATGAGCAGTTCTTC
TRBV6-6	.	TRBJ2-7	TRBD2	17	CASSYSGLAGVYYEQYF	TGTGCCAGCAGTTACTCTGGGCTAGCGGGAGTGTACTACGAGCAGTACTTC
TRBV7-2	many	TRBJ2-3	TRBD1	16	CASSATGGSGTDTQYF	TGTGCCAGCAGCGCAACAGGGGGCTCTGGCACAGATACGCAGTATTTT
TRBV27	.	TRBJ2-3	TRBD2	15	CASWTSGRVADTQYF	TGTGCCAGCTGGACTAGCGGGAGGGTCGCAGATACGCAGTATTTT
TRBV7-8	few	TRBJ1-5	TRBD1	14	CASSLRQGEQPQHF	TGTGCCAGCAGCTTACGACAGGGAGAACAGCCCCAGCATTTT
TRBV6-4	few	TRBJ2-5	TRBD2	15	CASSPGLADQETQYF	TGTGCCAGCAGCCCGGGACTAGCGGATCAAGAGACCCAGTACTTC
TRBV7-8	many	TRBJ2-2	TRBD2	15	CASSRTSLGTGELFF	TGTGCCAGCAGCAGGACTAGCTTGGGCACCGGGGAGCTGTTTTTT
TRBV7-9	many	TRBJ2-1	.	14	CASSPTGLGNEQFF	TGTGCCAGCAGCCCCACCGGGCTCGGTAATGAGCAGTTCTTC
TRBV5-1	.	TRBJ1-1	.	15	CASSPREGGNTEAFF	TGCGCCAGCAGCCCCCGGGAAGGGGGAAACACTGAAGCTTTCTTT
TRBV29-1	.	TRBJ2-7	TRBD1	15	CSVVVTGTGAHEQYF	TGCAGCGTTGTCGTTACCGGGACAGGGGCCCACGAGCAGTACTTC
TRBV29-1	few	TRBJ2-2	.	13	CSVIKSVTGELFF	TGCAGCGTTATAAAGTCGGTTACCGGGGAGCTGTTTTTT
TRBV5-1	few	TRBJ1-3	.	15	CASSLDGEPGNTIYF	TGCGCCAGCAGCTTGGACGGAGAGCCGGGAAACACCATATATTTT
TRBV7-3	many	TRBJ2-5	.	15	CASSLKSAGSETQYF	TGTGCCAGCAGCTTAAAGAGTGCTGGGTCTGAGACCCAGTACTTC
TRBV27	many	TRBJ2-2	TRBD2	16	CASSLLAGGDTGELFF	TGTGCCAGCAGTCTATTAGCGGGAGGAGACACCGGGGAGCTGTTTTTT
TRBV12-5	.	TRBJ2-7	.	14	CASALDSPSYEQYF	TGTGCTAGTGCCCTAGACTCGCCCTCCTACGAGCAGTACTTC
TRBV25-1	few	TRBJ2-1	.	16	CASSGGSVRSYNEQFF	TGTGCCAGCAGTGGAGGGAGCGTCCGCTCCTACAATGAGCAGTTCTTC
TRBV6-2/TRBV6-3	medium-sized	TRBJ1-6	.	16	CASSPGGGSYNSPLHF	TGTGCCAGCAGCCCCGGCGGGGGATCCTATAATTCACCCCTCCACTTT